Shown below are 9 T cell receptor beta chains from a single sample sequenced in a study of blood T cell repertoires in COVID-19. Some clones are missing from TCRdb's copy, which holds only in-frame ones; the method was immunoSEQ multiplex PCR. This sample carries over 150,000 clones, approximately 80% of them seen once, and the ten largest clones take under 8.5%. Material for sequencing was peripheral blood. Every receptor here comes from a human donor in a cohort sampled during active COVID-19.

The genes are TRBV5-6 and TRBJ2-4; D possibly corresponds to TRBD1 (6 bases). Germline CDR1 reads SGHDT; CDR2 reads YYEEEE. The CDR3 is made up of 14 amino acids. The V end lost 3 bases, the J end lost 5 bases, and 12 bases lay between the germline ends. As DNA, the CDR3 is TGTGCCAGCAGCTACCGACAGGAAGAAAACATTCAGTACTTC. Its translation: CASSYRQEENIQYF.

The chain is built from TRBV5-1 and TRBJ2-2; D is unclear. Germline lookup yields CDR1 SGHRS and CDR2 YFSETQ. Between the trimmed V and J ends, which lost 0 bases and 4 bases, there was a span of 16 bases. CDR3 length: 17 amino acids. The CDR3 bases are TGCGCCAGCAGCTTGGCGGTCCCCGTTATCCCCACCGGGGAGCTGTTTTTT. This codes for CASSLAVPVIPTGELFF.

The chain is built from TRBV6-1 and TRBJ2-1; D is perhaps TRBD2 (6 bases). The V gene's germline CDR1 is MNHNS and CDR2 SASEGT. CDR3 length equals 16 residues. V shed 4 bases and J shed 4 bases, with 17 bases lying between them. The CDR3 reads CASSATSEAGYNEQFF. DNA of the CDR3: TGTGCCAGCAGTGCAACCTCGGAGGCGGGATACAATGAGCAGTTCTTC.

The chain has TRBV6-5 and TRBJ2-5, with 8 nucleotides matching TRBD2. CDR1 and CDR2 from the germline V gene are MNHEY and SVGAGI. With 6 bases clipped from V and 3 bases from J, the junction kept 6 bases outside the gene matches. The CDR3 totals 14 residues. DNA of the CDR3: TGTGCCAGCAGATTACTAGCGGCAGAAGAGACCCAGTACTTC. Its protein is CASRLLAAEETQYF.

The chain carries TRBV3-1 (or the pseudogene TRBV3-2) and TRBJ1-2, with TRBD1 matching 9 bases. The CDR3 consists of 16 residues. V trimming: 2 bases; J trimming: 3 bases; junction bases outside the gene matches: 7. Germline V lookup: CDR1 LGHDT, CDR2 YNNKEL (reference sequence). The CDR3, as DNA: TGTGCCAGCAGCCAACAACCGGGACAGGGACACTATGGCTACACCTTC. Translating gives CASSQQPGQGHYGYTF.

This clone is a singleton in its sample. This sequence joins TRBV18 and TRBJ1-1; D uncertain. CDR1 is KGHSH, CDR2 LQKENI, per germline. The CDR3 consists of 12 residues. Trimming left V 3 bases short and J 5 bases short, with 7 bases between. This chain's CDR3 is CASSPSGTEAFF. The CDR3 DNA reads TGTGCCAGCTCACCCTCGGGGACTGAAGCTTTCTTT. Complete variable domain (other parts from reference TRBV18 and TRBJ1-1): NAGVMQNPRHLVRRRGQEARLRCSPMKGHSHVYWYRQLPEEGLKFMVYLQKENIIDESGMPKERFSAEFPKEGPSILRIQQVVRGDSAAYFCASSPSGTEAFFGQGTRLTVV.

The chain is built from TRBV7-9 and TRBJ2-5; 10 positions match TRBD1. Germline lookup yields CDR1 SEHNR and CDR2 FQNEAQ (reference sequence). This CDR3 is built from 15 residues. The V gene end was trimmed by 3 bases and the J gene end by 1 base; junction bases not matched to a gene: 2. CDR3 DNA sequence: TGTGCCAGCAGCTTCGGGACAGGGGTCCAAGAGACCCAGTACTTC. Translation: CASSFGTGVQETQYF.

The rearrangement joins TRBV23-1 to TRBJ1-5; D is uncertain. TRBV23-1 is identified as an open reading frame with a role that is uncertain. Deletions cut 2 bases from V and 10 bases from J, with 12 bases between. The CDR3 spans 13 residues. In DNA form, the CDR3 reads TGCGCCAGCAGTCAACCTCGGGTTTGTCCCCAGCATTTT. It encodes CASSQPRVCPQHF.

The V and J genes are TRBV12-3 or TRBV12-4 and TRBJ2-7; no clear D gene. V dropped 4 bases and J dropped 6 bases, with 13 bases sitting between them. This CDR3 has 13 residues. As DNA, the CDR3 is TGTGCCAGCAGTTCTATGTCCGGCGGCGAGCAGTACTTC. This translates into CASSSMSGGEQYF.